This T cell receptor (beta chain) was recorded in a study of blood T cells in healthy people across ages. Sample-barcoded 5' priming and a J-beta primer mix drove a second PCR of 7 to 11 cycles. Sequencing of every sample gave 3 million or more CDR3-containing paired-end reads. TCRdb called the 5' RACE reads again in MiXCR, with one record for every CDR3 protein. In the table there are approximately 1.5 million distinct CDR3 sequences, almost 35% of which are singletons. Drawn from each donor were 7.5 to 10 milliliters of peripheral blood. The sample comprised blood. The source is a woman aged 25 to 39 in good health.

The CDR3 sequence is CSARDLSGGAGEQFF. CDR3 nucleotides: TGCAGTGCTAGAGATCTTAGCGGGGGGGCCGGAGAGCAGTTCTTC. This chain joins TRBV20-1 and TRBJ2-1, with 11 positions matching TRBD2. The germline V gene has CDR1 DFQATT and CDR2 SNEGSKA (reference sequence). The CDR3 length is 15 residues. V shed 0 bases, J shed 10 bases, and the junction held 8 bases outside the gene matches.